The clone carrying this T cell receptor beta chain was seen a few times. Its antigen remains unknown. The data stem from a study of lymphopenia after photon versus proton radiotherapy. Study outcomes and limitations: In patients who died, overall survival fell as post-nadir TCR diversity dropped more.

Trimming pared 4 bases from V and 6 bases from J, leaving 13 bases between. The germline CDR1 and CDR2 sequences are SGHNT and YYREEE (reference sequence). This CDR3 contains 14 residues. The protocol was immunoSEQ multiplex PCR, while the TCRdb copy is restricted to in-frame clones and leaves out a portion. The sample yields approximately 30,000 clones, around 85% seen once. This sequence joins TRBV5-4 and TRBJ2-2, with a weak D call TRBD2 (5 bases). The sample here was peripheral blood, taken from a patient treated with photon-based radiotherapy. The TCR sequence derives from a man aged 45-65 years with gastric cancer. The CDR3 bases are TGTGCCAGCAGCCCCCGCCTAGCCGCCGGGGAGCTGTTTTTT. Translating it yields CASSPRLAAGELFF.